These 2 T cell receptor beta chains were sequenced from one sample in a study of blood T cell repertoires in COVID-19. Some clones are missing from TCRdb's copy, which holds only in-frame ones; the method was immunoSEQ multiplex PCR. The profile shows nearly 200,000 clones, about 88% of them singletons. Sequenced input: peripheral blood. The source of these receptors is a woman aged 40 to 50 who had recovered from COVID-19.

This clone was seen only once. J is TRBJ1-2 and V is TRBV3-1 (or the pseudogene TRBV3-2), with D perhaps TRBD1 (6 bases). V lost 2 bases, J lost 4 bases, and 17 bases lay in between. The CDR3 is 16 residues long. CDR1 LGHDT and CDR2 YNNKEL come from the germline V gene (reference sequence). DNA of the CDR3: TGTGCCAGCAGCCAAAGGGGCAGGGGTATCGGCTATGGCTACACCTTC. Its translation: CASSQRGRGIGYGYTF.

This clone was counted only a few times. CDR3 sequence: CASSLAEAGSGRGADTQYF. Written as DNA, the CDR3 is TGCGCCAGCAGCTTGGCCGAGGCCGGTAGCGGGAGAGGGGCAGATACGCAGTATTTT. This chain connects TRBV5-1 to TRBJ2-3, with 9 bases identical to TRBD2. The CDR3 is 19 amino acids. Germline CDR1 is SGHRS and CDR2 is YFSETQ. J lost 4 bases, V lost 0 bases, and 15 bases had no gene match.